This T cell receptor (beta chain) emerged from a study of technical replicates of blood from several donors. The method was immunoSEQ multiplex PCR; TCRdb's version includes in-frame clones alone and lacks a portion of them. In the table there are over 75,000 clones, around 97% of which are singletons. The germline V gene encodes CDR1 WNHNN and CDR2 SYGVQD (reference sequence). The CDR3 is 13 amino acids. V was trimmed by 10 bases and J by 11 bases, leaving 23 bases between them. This rearrangement joins TRBV10-1 to TRBJ1-1, with a weak D call TRBD1 (5 bases). The specimen was T cells isolated from PBMCs. This TCR was recovered from a human donor in good health. In DNA, the CDR3 is TGCGCCACGGTAACCCAGGGTGGTCGGTCGGCTTTCTTT. This sequence encodes CATVTQGGRSAFF.